The clone carrying this T cell receptor beta chain was observed a single time. Antigen unknown. J lost 6 bases, V lost 5 bases, and 4 bases had no gene match. The CDR3 has 13 residues. Germline loops: CDR1 SGHRS, CDR2 YFSETQ. The data originate from a study of shared clonotypes between healthy human individuals. Regarding the study as a whole: Clonotypes not shared had lower generation probabilities than those common to all four donors.

Measured with immunoSEQ multiplex PCR; TCRdb has only the in-frame clones, and not every one. The sample includes around 1.6 million clones, 98% of them seen just once. The chain recombines TRBV5-1 with TRBJ2-3; 9 bases match TRBD1. The TCR comes from a man younger than 45 in good health. Sequenced sample: naive CD4+ T cells sorted from blood. Subset in this sample: CD45RA+ positively selected. CDR3 nucleotide sequence: TGCGCCAGCAGGGGGACAGGGTCGGATACGCAGTATTTT. It is translated as CASRGTGSDTQYF.